This entry lists 10 T cell receptor beta chains sequenced from one sample in a study of shared clonotypes between healthy human individuals. It was CD45RO-negative cells, positively selected for CCR7, that made up naive CD8 cells, with terminally differentiated effector memory CD45RA+ cells excluded. Profiling relied on immunoSEQ multiplex PCR, and the TCRdb table lists in-frame clones only, not all of them. Of some 740,000 clones in the sample, approximately 92% were seen once. The sample was naive CD8+ T cells sorted from blood. These TCRs come from a man younger than 40 in good health.

This clone came up once. This specimen includes other DNA sequences encoding the same CDR3. This rearrangement joins TRBV19 to TRBJ2-7; D is perhaps TRBD1 or TRBD2 (5 bases each). The CDR3 is 12 residues long. V was pared by 3 bases and J by 6 bases, with 9 bases between. The germline CDR1 and CDR2 sequences are LNHDA and SQIVND (reference sequence). CDR3 residues: CASSMTGTEQYF. The DNA of the CDR3 is TGTGCCAGTAGTATGACGGGGACCGAGCAGTACTTC.

The chain couples TRBV6-5 to TRBJ2-5, with unresolved D. Looked up from germline, CDR1 is MNHEY and CDR2 is SVGAGI. Trimming pared 6 bases from V and 5 bases from J, leaving 10 bases between. The CDR3 sequence is 12 residues long. The CDR3: CASSLSGETQYF. In nucleotides, the CDR3 is TGTGCCAGCAGCCTTAGTGGGGAGACCCAGTACTTC.

Concerning this clone itself: Other DNA sequences of this sample code for an identical CDR3. This rearrangement joins TRBV7-9 to TRBJ2-3; D unresolved. CDR1 is SEHNR, CDR2 FQNEAQ, per germline (reference sequence). Trimming pared 1 base from V and 0 bases from J, leaving 8 bases between. This CDR3 spans 15 amino acids. The CDR3 loop reads CASSLVGGSTDTQYF. The DNA of the CDR3 is TGTGCCAGCAGCTTAGTTGGTGGGAGCACAGATACGCAGTATTTT.

The chain couples TRBV6-5 to TRBJ2-1; 7 nucleotides match TRBD2. J was trimmed by 8 bases and V by 2 bases; bases with no gene match: 3. Looked up from germline, CDR1 is MNHEY and CDR2 is SVGAGI. The CDR3 totals 13 residues. The CDR3 sequence is CASSYALAYEQFF. CDR3 DNA sequence: TGTGCCAGCAGTTACGCACTAGCGTATGAGCAGTTCTTC.

This clone was picked up one time. The chain employs TRBV6-5 and TRBJ2-2; TRBD1 is a possible D gene (6 bases). CDR3 length: 14 residues. The V end lost 1 base, the J end lost 6 bases, and 9 bases lay between the germline ends. Germline V gene lookup returns CDR1 MNHEY and CDR2 SVGAGI. In nucleotides, the CDR3 is TGTGCCAGCAGTTACTTCACAGGGTCCGGGGAGCTGTTTTTT. Protein sequence: CASSYFTGSGELFF.

The chain recombines TRBV15 with TRBJ2-3, with D perhaps assigned TRBD1 or TRBD2 (5 bases each). The CDR3 totals 15 residues. With 1 base removed from V and 2 bases from J, the gap between germline ends came to 10 bases. Germline CDR1 reads LNHNV; CDR2 reads YYDKDF (reference sequence). DNA for the CDR3: TGTGCCACCAGCAGAGGTGGGACCTTCACAGATACGCAGTATTTT. Translated: CATSRGGTFTDTQYF.

Here the CDR3 DNA reads TGCAGCGTTGAAGGACCTAGCGGGAGAACCTACGAGCAGTACTTC. Its translation is CSVEGPSGRTYEQYF. J is TRBJ2-7 and V is TRBV29-1; TRBD2 agrees at 10 bases. The CDR3 has 15 amino acids. The V and J ends lost 1 base and 2 bases, in that order; junction bases with no gene match: 5. Germline assignment: CDR1 SQVTM and CDR2 ANQGSEA.

The rearrangement joins TRBV7-9 to TRBJ1-3; D perhaps matches TRBD1 (6 bases). The germline CDR1 and CDR2 sequences are SEHNR and FQNEAQ (reference sequence). V lost 4 bases and J lost 2, with 15 bases in between. The CDR3 spans 16 residues. CDR3 sequence (DNA): TGTGCCAGCAGCTCCCCCCCACAGGGAACTGGAAACACCATATATTTT. It is translated as CASSSPPQGTGNTIYF.

The genes are TRBV7-8 and TRBJ2-1; TRBD2 agrees at 11 bases. CDR1 is SGHVS and CDR2 is FQNEAQ in the germline V gene. V was pared by 0 bases and J by 9 bases, with 10 bases of the junction left unmatched. The CDR3 length is 17 residues. The CDR3 DNA sequence: TGTGCCAGCAGCTTAGCGCCTAGCGGGAGGCGGGGGGGTGAGCAGTTCTTC. Amino acid sequence: CASSLAPSGRRGGEQFF.

In regard to this clone: One junction end disagrees with the germline gene, perhaps due to a read error. The chain employs TRBV4-2 and TRBJ1-1, with unresolved D. Per the germline V gene, CDR1 is LGHNA and CDR2 is YNFKEQ. There are 15 residues in the CDR3. CDR3 DNA sequence: TGTGCCAGCAGCCAAGCGGTAGGCGGAAACATTGAAGCTTTCTTT. This translates into CASSQAVGGNIEAFF.